One sample yielded the 15 T cell receptor beta chains listed below, sequenced in a study of CD8 T cell repertoires and HIV-1 epitope variants. Their target antigens are unknown. Clones were sequenced by immunoSEQ multiplex PCR, and TCRdb holds only the in-frame ones, with some missing. This table has 1,100 or so clones, about two thirds appearing once. Sample: cultured CD8+ T cells derived from PBMCs. These receptors originate from a male donor with HIV.

The J gene is TRBJ2-1, the V gene TRBV5-6, with D possibly TRBD1 on 6 matching bases. V dropped 3 bases and J dropped 1 base, with 14 bases sitting between them. The CDR3 loop spans 16 amino acids. In germline, CDR1 is SGHDT, CDR2 YYEEEE. The CDR3 here is CASSSYYRASYNEQFF. CDR3 DNA: TGTGCCAGCAGCTCCTATTACAGGGCATCCTACAATGAGCAGTTCTTC.

V usage is TRBV13 and J usage is TRBJ2-7, with D perhaps matching TRBD1 (5 bases). This CDR3 is 13 amino acids long. V was pared by 3 bases and J by 3 bases, with 9 bases between. From germline, CDR1 is PRHDT and CDR2 FYEKMQ (reference sequence). CDR3 sequence reads: CASSFRGIYEQYF. The CDR3 DNA is TGTGCCAGCAGCTTTAGGGGTATCTACGAGCAGTACTTC.

This chain uses TRBV6-4 with TRBJ2-1; 12 bases match TRBD2. V lost 0 bases to trimming and J lost 6 bases; unmatched junction nucleotides: 0. From germline, CDR1 is MRHNA and CDR2 SNTAGT. This CDR3 has 15 residues. CDR3 sequence: CASSDSTSGSNEQFF. The CDR3 DNA reads as TGTGCCAGCAGTGACTCGACTAGCGGGAGCAATGAGCAGTTCTTC.

This clone was picked up a small number of times. V and J are TRBV6-4 and TRBJ1-2, with 12 nucleotides matching TRBD1. Germline loops: CDR1 MRHNA, CDR2 SNTAGT. The CDR3 length is 18 residues. The V and J ends lost 4 bases and 4 bases, in that order; junction bases with no gene match: 13. This chain's CDR3 is CASSVPPRDRGLVYGYTF. CDR3 nucleotides: TGTGCCAGCAGTGTCCCCCCCAGGGACAGGGGGCTTGTCTATGGCTACACCTTC.

The genes are TRBV5-6 and TRBJ2-1; no clear D. V lost 2 bases, J lost 8 bases, and 14 bases lay in between. Germline lookup yields CDR1 SGHDT and CDR2 YYEEEE. This CDR3 has 14 residues. CDR3 in amino acids: CASSFNLDGYEQFF. CDR3 nucleotides: TGTGCCAGCAGCTTTAACCTCGACGGCTATGAGCAGTTCTTC.

The chain's CDR3 is CASSEGTIYGDTQYF. The CDR3, as DNA: TGTGCCAGCAGTGAAGGGACAATCTACGGGGATACGCAGTATTTT. The chain has TRBV9 and TRBJ2-3, with D possibly TRBD1 on 6 matching bases. With 5 bases removed from V and 6 bases from J, the gap between germline ends came to 19 bases. This CDR3 comprises 15 residues. The germline CDR1 and CDR2 sequences are SGDLS and YYNGEE.

The V gene is TRBV11-2, the J gene TRBJ2-7; no firm D call. The CDR3 extends over 12 amino acids. From germline, CDR1 is SGHAT and CDR2 FQNNGV. Trimming left V 4 bases short and J 5 bases short, with 9 bases between. CDR3 region: CASSYSGDEQYF. In nucleotides, the CDR3 is TGTGCCAGCAGCTACTCAGGCGACGAGCAGTACTTC. The full variable domain, in which reference TRBV11-2 and TRBJ2-7 provide the parts outside the CDR3, is EAGVAQSPRYKIIEKRQSVAFWCNPISGHATLYWYQQILGQGPKLLIQFQNNGVVDDSQLPKDRFSAERLKGVDSTLKIQPAKLEDSAVYLCASSYSGDEQYFGPGTRLTVT.

The chain uses TRBV27 and TRBJ1-2; D remains unclear. The CDR3 is made up of 14 amino acids. The germline CDR1 and CDR2 sequences are MNHEY and SMNVEV (reference sequence). The V end lost 3 bases, the J end lost 8 bases, and 16 bases lay between the germline ends. CDR3 in DNA: TGTGCCAGCAGTTTCTGGCCTCTGTCTGACGGCTACACCTTC. It encodes CASSFWPLSDGYTF.

V and J are TRBV6-5 and TRBJ1-5; D unresolved. V was shortened by 6 bases and J by 0 bases, with 6 bases between the two germline ends. CDR3 length: 13 residues. Germline assignment: CDR1 MNHEY and CDR2 SVGAGI. CDR3 sequence (DNA): TGTGCCAGCAGCCCGTATAGCAATCAGCCCCAGCATTTT. Translating it yields CASSPYSNQPQHF.

This clone was found a few times. The genes are TRBV5-1 and TRBJ2-1; 8 positions match TRBD1. The CDR3 has 13 residues. Germline V CDR1 and CDR2: SGHRS, YFSETQ. J gave up 10 bases and V 4 bases, and 7 bases lay outside the gene matches. DNA of the CDR3: TGCGCCAGCAGCCGTGGGACAGGTAACGAGCAGTTCTTC. Translated, it gives CASSRGTGNEQFF.

V and J are TRBV28 and TRBJ1-3; D gene ambiguous. The CDR3 is 15 amino acids. V shed 8 bases and J shed 0 bases, with 14 bases lying between them. The V gene's germline CDR1 is MDHEN and CDR2 SYDVKM. The CDR3 DNA reads as TGTGCCAGCTCGTGGAGGGTGATCTCTGGAAACACCATATATTTT. Protein sequence: CASSWRVISGNTIYF.

By share of the sample, this clone is large (0.1 to 1%). V gene TRBV10-3 combines with J gene TRBJ2-7; D is possibly TRBD2 (6 bases). The germline gives CDR1 ENHRY, CDR2 SYGVKD. V was cut by 10 bases and J by 4 bases, with 17 bases left in between. The CDR3 has 13 residues. CDR3 protein: CATLGDSTYEQYF. The CDR3 coding sequence is TGTGCCACCCTAGGGGACTCTACTTACGAGCAGTACTTC.

This clone was found a few times. The chain employs TRBV7-2 and TRBJ2-1; D is uncertain. Trimming left V 5 bases short and J 3 bases short, with 8 bases between. CDR3 size: 13 residues. Germline values: CDR1 SGHTA, CDR2 FQGNSA. The CDR3 sequence: CASSDGNYNEQFF. The CDR3 nucleotides read TGTGCCAGCAGCGATGGAAACTACAATGAGCAGTTCTTC.

This chain connects TRBV6-6 to TRBJ2-1; perhaps TRBD1 as D (5 bases). There are 12 residues in the CDR3. Trimming left V 6 bases short and J 4 bases short, with 7 bases between. CDR1 and CDR2 (germline): MNHNY, SVGAGI (reference sequence). The CDR3 region is CASSDRYNEQFF. DNA for the CDR3: TGTGCCAGCAGCGACAGATACAATGAGCAGTTCTTC.

The rearrangement uses TRBV7-9 and TRBJ2-7; D is possibly TRBD1 (5 bases). The CDR3 runs to 15 residues. The V and J ends lost 0 bases and 4 bases respectively, with 13 bases between them. The germline CDR1 and CDR2 sequences are SEHNR and FQNEAQ (reference sequence). The CDR3 DNA follows: TGTGCCAGCAGCTTAGCGCCGACAGTGCGGTACGAGCAGTACTTC. It codes for CASSLAPTVRYEQYF.